The 27 T cell receptor beta chains listed next were all sequenced from one sample in a study of identical twins. TCRdb independently ran MiXCR on the 5' RACE reads; one entry per CDR3 protein. The profile shows 400,000 to 550,000 distinct CDR3 sequences, roughly 13% of them singletons. These same data were also listed under a study on yellow fever vaccine responses in identical twins.

The material sequenced was CD4+ T cells sorted from blood. Every receptor here comes from a woman aged 18-29 years in good health.

In its sample, this clonotype was seen a few times. The chain combines TRBV5-1 with TRBJ2-2; 7 positions agree with TRBD2. V shed 4 bases, J shed 7 bases, and the junction held 16 bases outside the gene matches. CDR1 is SGHRS and CDR2 is YFSETQ in the germline V gene. The CDR3 consists of 17 residues. CDR3 in amino acids: CASSRIAGGGSLGELFF. The CDR3 nucleotides are TGCGCCAGCAGCCGCATAGCGGGCGGAGGCTCTCTCGGGGAGCTGTTTTTT.

This clonotype has a handful of counts. This chain uses TRBV15 with TRBJ2-5, with D perhaps matching TRBD2 (5 bases). The germline V and J ends were trimmed by 3 bases and 5 bases, with 10 bases remaining between them. This CDR3 contains 13 residues. CDR1 and CDR2 (germline): LNHNV, YYDKDF (reference sequence). The CDR3 DNA sequence: TGTGCCACCAGCAGGTCTAGCTCGGAGACCCAGTACTTC. It codes for CATSRSSSETQYF.

The chain has TRBV30 and TRBJ2-7; 12 nucleotides match TRBD2. CDR3 length: 16 residues. V trimming: 1 base; J trimming: 3 bases; junction bases outside the gene matches: 7. Germline assignment: CDR1 GTSNPN and CDR2 SVGIG (reference sequence). DNA of the CDR3: TGTGCCTGGAGTGAGGCTAGCGGGAGGGCCGGCTACGAGCAGTACTTC. Its translation: CAWSEASGRAGYEQYF.

This clonotype has a handful of counts. The V call is TRBV6-5, the J call TRBJ2-7; D is unclear. CDR3 length: 16 amino acids. With 0 bases removed from V and 2 bases from J, the gap between germline ends came to 14 bases. The germline CDR1 and CDR2 sequences are MNHEY and SVGAGI. CDR3 sequence (DNA): TGTGCCAGCAGTTACTCCCGGGCCAGACCCCCCTACGAGCAGTACTTC. Translating gives CASSYSRARPPYEQYF.

In its sample, this clonotype was seen a few times. This sequence joins TRBV6-5 and TRBJ2-2; 7 bases are a match to TRBD2. Trimming removed 2 bases from V and 4 bases from J; junction bases left unmatched: 4. This CDR3 has 15 residues. Germline V gives CDR1 MNHEY, CDR2 SVGAGI. CDR3 amino acids: CASSYLAEVTGELFF. For the CDR3, the DNA is TGTGCCAGCAGTTACCTAGCGGAGGTCACCGGGGAGCTGTTTTTT.

This clonotype was seen more than once but under ten times. This rearrangement joins TRBV7-2 to TRBJ2-1; 13 bases fit TRBD2. Looked up from germline, CDR1 is SGHTA and CDR2 is FQGNSA. CDR3 length: 16 residues. The V segment lost 4 bases and the J segment 5 bases; nucleotides outside the gene matches: 5. CDR3 sequence reads: CASSSLTSGRNNEQFF. The DNA for the CDR3 is TGTGCCAGCAGCTCCCTGACTAGCGGGAGGAACAATGAGCAGTTCTTC.

This clonotype was picked up many times. The V and J genes are TRBV25-1 and TRBJ2-3; TRBD2 matches 14 bases. The germline CDR1 and CDR2 sequences are MGHDK and SYGVNS. Trimming cost V 4 bases and J 4 bases; bases outside gene matches: 4. The CDR3 runs 16 residues. The CDR3 bases are TGTGCCAGCAGTGTACCGACTAGCGGGAGGGCAGATACGCAGTATTTT. This gives the protein CASSVPTSGRADTQYF.

The chain uses TRBV5-1 and TRBJ2-7; tentative D call: TRBD1 (6 bases). CDR1 is SGHRS and CDR2 is YFSETQ in the germline V gene. The CDR3 loop spans 16 amino acids. Trimming left V 0 bases short and J 3 bases short, with 16 bases between. CDR3 in DNA: TGCGCCAGCAGCTTGGGCTTAGGGCAGGGGATCTACGAGCAGTACTTC. This sequence encodes CASSLGLGQGIYEQYF.

The chain is built from TRBV6-1 and TRBJ1-6; possible D gene TRBD1, 5 bases. Germline V gives CDR1 MNHNS, CDR2 SASEGT. The length of the CDR3 is 15 residues. V shed 7 bases and J shed 8 bases, with 18 bases lying between them. The CDR3 nucleotides are TGTGCCAGCAACCATAGGGCGGAAGGGGATTCACCCCTCCACTTT. Protein sequence: CASNHRAEGDSPLHF.

The rearrangement joins TRBV18 to TRBJ2-1; D possibly corresponds to TRBD2 (5 bases). This CDR3 is built from 14 residues. Trimming removed 3 bases from V and 8 bases from J, with 14 bases in between. The germline V gene has CDR1 KGHSH and CDR2 LQKENI. CDR3 sequence reads: CASSPPITSHEQFF. CDR3 sequence (DNA): TGTGCCAGCTCACCCCCCATTACTAGTCATGAGCAGTTCTTC.

The chain carries TRBV20-1 and TRBJ2-7; no reliable D call. Deletions cut 2 bases from V and 1 base from J, with 15 bases between. From germline, CDR1 is DFQATT and CDR2 SNEGSKA (reference sequence). This CDR3 has 15 residues. In DNA form, the CDR3 reads TGCAGTGCTAGAAGCGTTAAGGGCCTTTCCTACGAGCAGTACTTC. Translation gives CSARSVKGLSYEQYF.

This clonotype was found a few times. The chain combines TRBV20-1 with TRBJ2-1, with TRBD2 identical over 8 bases. This CDR3 spans 15 amino acids. Germline CDR1 reads DFQATT; CDR2 reads SNEGSKA (reference sequence). J lost 2 bases, V lost 0 bases, and 3 bases had no gene match. The CDR3 nucleotides read TGCAGTGCTAGAGATCGGGGGGGAGCCTACAATGAGCAGTTCTTC. It specifies CSARDRGGAYNEQFF.

The chain is built from TRBV10-3 and TRBJ2-3; D unclear. Per germline, CDR1 ENHRY and CDR2 SYGVKD. This CDR3 contains 14 residues. The V end was cut by 1 base, the J end by 5 bases, with 10 bases between. The CDR3 DNA reads as TGTGCCATCAGTGAGTTAGAACTGGGAGATACGCAGTATTTT. This sequence encodes CAISELELGDTQYF.

This clonotype came up many times. A clone one base away is much larger, so this may be a read error. The V call is TRBV12-3 or TRBV12-4, the J call TRBJ2-1; the match to TRBD1 covers 9 bases. This CDR3 has 19 residues. The CDR3 bases are TGTGCCAGCTGTTTGCTAGACAGGGGGAGCCGGGTAAACGACAATGAGCAGTTCTTC. It encodes CASCLLDRGSRVNDNEQFF.

This clonotype was seen ten or more times. V usage is TRBV12-3 or TRBV12-4 and J usage is TRBJ2-1; TRBD2 aligns across 12 bases. The V and J ends lost 5 bases and 11 bases, in that order; junction bases with no gene match: 4. The CDR3 extends over 13 amino acids. The CDR3 bases are TGTGCCAGCAGTCTCGGACTAGCGGGGCAGCAGTTCTTC. It translates to CASSLGLAGQQFF.

This clonotype was detected many times. This sequence joins TRBV28 and TRBJ1-1; D not certain. V was shortened by 5 bases and J by 1 base, with 8 bases between the two germline ends. Germline V CDR1 and CDR2: MDHEN, SYDVKM. The CDR3 totals 13 residues. CDR3 loop: CASSRPTNTEAFF. CDR3 DNA sequence: TGTGCCAGCAGTCGTCCGACGAACACTGAAGCTTTCTTT.

J is TRBJ2-3 and V is TRBV19, with TRBD2 identical over 11 bases. This CDR3 has 18 amino acids. Germline values: CDR1 LNHDA, CDR2 SQIVND (reference sequence). V shed 4 bases, J shed 0 bases, and the junction held 9 bases outside the gene matches. The CDR3 sequence is CASSTYRLAGKSTDTQYF. In DNA, the CDR3 is TGTGCCAGTAGTACCTATCGACTAGCGGGGAAAAGCACAGATACGCAGTATTTT.

The rearrangement links TRBV12-3 or TRBV12-4 to TRBJ1-3; D is unresolved. V dropped 5 bases and J dropped 0 bases, with 8 bases sitting between them. This CDR3 is 14 amino acids long. CDR3: CASSTSSSGNTIYF. CDR3 coding DNA: TGTGCCAGCAGTACCTCGAGCTCTGGAAACACCATATATTTT.

This clonotype has a handful of counts. The J gene is TRBJ2-7, the V gene TRBV15, with D perhaps TRBD1 (6 bases). The CDR3 covers 17 residues. V lost 0 bases and J 0 bases, leaving 15 bases between the germline ends. Germline CDR1 is LNHNV and CDR2 is YYDKDF (reference sequence). CDR3 in amino acids: CATSRDLVGAGSYEQYF. CDR3 DNA sequence: TGTGCCACCAGCAGAGATCTTGTGGGGGCTGGCTCCTACGAGCAGTACTTC.

The chain recombines TRBV6-5 with TRBJ2-6; weak D call: TRBD1 (5 bases). Germline V gene lookup returns CDR1 MNHEY and CDR2 SVGAGI. The CDR3 runs 18 residues. V was shortened by 6 bases and J by 0 bases, with 18 bases between the two germline ends. The CDR3 loop is CASSLDSPYHSGANVLTF. The DNA of the CDR3 is TGTGCCAGCAGCTTAGACAGCCCATACCACTCTGGGGCCAACGTCCTGACTTTC.

The chain employs TRBV7-3 and TRBJ2-3; tentatively, D is TRBD1 (5 bases). Trimming pared 5 bases from V and 5 bases from J, leaving 17 bases between. This CDR3 spans 15 amino acids. CDR1 is SGHTA, CDR2 FQGTGA, per germline. Here the CDR3 reads CASSPMGRVGDTQYF. The CDR3 DNA reads TGTGCCAGCAGCCCGATGGGCAGGGTAGGAGATACGCAGTATTTT.

This clonotype has only a few counts. J is TRBJ2-7 and V is TRBV10-3; 10 nucleotides match TRBD2. Germline CDR1 ENHRY, CDR2 SYGVKD. The CDR3 totals 17 residues. With V trimmed by 0 bases and J by 0 bases, 5 bases remained unmatched. The CDR3 DNA reads TGTGCCATCAGTGAGTCTCTAGCGGGGGACAGCTCCTACGAGCAGTACTTC. Its protein is CAISESLAGDSSYEQYF.

CDR3 coding DNA: TGCAGTGCTATGAACGACAGGGTCAATCAGCCCCAGCATTTT. This sequence encodes CSAMNDRVNQPQHF. This chain joins TRBV20-1 and TRBJ1-5; 7 nucleotides align to TRBD1. CDR1 is DFQATT, CDR2 SNEGSKA, per germline (reference sequence). V lost 4 bases, J lost 3 bases, and 6 bases stayed unmatched. CDR3 length: 14 amino acids.

This clonotype was found many times. V gene TRBV10-3 combines with J gene TRBJ2-3; D is unresolved. Trimming left V 4 bases short and J 0 bases short, with 8 bases between. The CDR3 has 14 amino acids. CDR1 is ENHRY and CDR2 is SYGVKD in the germline V gene. The CDR3 bases are TGTGCCATCAGTGCGGTCCTGAGCACAGATACGCAGTATTTT. Its protein product is CAISAVLSTDTQYF.

The chain has TRBV5-1 and TRBJ2-5; no clear D. V lost 7 bases and J 2 bases, leaving 9 bases between the germline ends. CDR1 SGHRS and CDR2 YFSETQ come from the germline V gene. This CDR3 contains 12 residues. CDR3 residues: CASGWEQETQYF. The DNA of the CDR3 is TGCGCCAGCGGCTGGGAACAAGAGACCCAGTACTTC.

The rearrangement joins TRBV12-3 or TRBV12-4 to TRBJ1-6; 9 bases are a match to TRBD1. The CDR3 covers 14 residues. The V and J ends lost 5 bases and 9 bases, in that order; junction bases with no gene match: 5. The DNA for the CDR3 is TGTGCCAGCAGTAGAACAGGGGGCATTTCACCCCTCCACTTT. Protein: CASSRTGGISPLHF.

There are a few counts of this clonotype. The V and J genes are TRBV5-1 and TRBJ2-7, with 9 nucleotides matching TRBD2. Germline CDR1 is SGHRS and CDR2 is YFSETQ. The CDR3 runs 15 residues. After removal of 0 bases from V and 5 bases from J, the junction contained 6 bases not matched to a gene. The CDR3 region has the DNA TGCGCCAGCAGCTTGGCAGGAGCGGGGGGTAACGAGCAGTACTTC. Encoded protein: CASSLAGAGGNEQYF.